The 15 T cell receptor beta chains in this list originate from one sample, sequenced in a study of PD-L1 blockade in urothelial cancer. Sequencing was performed with immunoSEQ multiplex PCR; in TCRdb, only in-frame clones are kept and a portion is missing. The data show tens of thousands of clones, with roughly 84% seen just once and roughly 9% held by the top ten. Time point in this sample: pretreatment peripheral blood. The sample in question was PBMCs, obtained around atezolizumab (anti-PD-L1) treatment. The receptors derive from a woman between 70 and 85 years old with urothelial cancer.

The V and J genes are TRBV5-1 and TRBJ2-2, with 8 positions matching TRBD1. Germline CDR1 is SGHRS and CDR2 is YFSETQ. Losses at the gene ends were 4 bases for V and 0 bases for J; bases not matched to a gene: 8. The CDR3 runs 17 residues. This CDR3 reads CASSRSGGRTNTGELFF. CDR3 sequence (DNA): TGCGCCAGCAGCCGATCAGGGGGCAGAACGAACACCGGGGAGCTGTTTTTT.

The chain carries TRBV7-8 and TRBJ1-1; no clear D gene. The CDR3 consists of 14 residues. Germline CDR1 SGHVS, CDR2 FQNEAQ. The V gene lost 3 bases and the J gene lost 3 bases, with 11 bases spanning the gap. The DNA of the CDR3 is TGTGCCAGCAGCTTTTCGGCGGAGGACACTGAAGCTTTCTTT. Its translation is CASSFSAEDTEAFF.

This clone was counted ten times or more. V gene TRBV7-9 combines with J gene TRBJ1-2, with a weak D call TRBD1 (6 bases). Trimming removed 1 base from V and 4 bases from J, with 7 bases in between. The germline CDR1 and CDR2 sequences are SEHNR and FQNEAQ (reference sequence). The CDR3 has 13 amino acids. CDR3 region: CASSLEDSYGYTF. In nucleotides, the CDR3 is TGTGCCAGCAGCTTAGAGGACAGCTATGGCTACACCTTC.

The chain's CDR3 is CASSRSGRGGNEQFF. In DNA form, the CDR3 reads TGTGCCAGCAGCAGAAGCGGGAGGGGGGGCAATGAGCAGTTCTTC. This chain connects TRBV28 to TRBJ2-1, with 10 bases that match TRBD2. Trimming cost V 6 bases and J 6 bases; bases outside gene matches: 8. The germline V gene encodes CDR1 MDHEN and CDR2 SYDVKM. The CDR3 spans 15 residues.

The V and J genes are TRBV5-1 and TRBJ2-3; 13 positions agree with TRBD2. J gave up 2 bases and V 4 bases, and 7 bases lay outside the gene matches. The CDR3 extends over 17 amino acids. Germline CDR1 and CDR2: SGHRS and YFSETQ. The CDR3 nucleotides are TGCGCCAGCAGCCTGGAGGGACTAGCGGGGCCCACAGATACGCAGTATTTT. This gives the protein CASSLEGLAGPTDTQYF.

This clone was recorded once. V gene TRBV10-1 combines with J gene TRBJ2-1; a weak D match, TRBD1 (5 bases). With 9 bases removed from V and 10 bases from J, the gap between germline ends came to 19 bases. Per germline, CDR1 WNHNN and CDR2 SYGVQD (reference sequence). The length of the CDR3 is 13 residues. CDR3 in amino acids: CASQGRGEGEQFF. CDR3 bases: TGCGCCAGTCAGGGTAGGGGCGAAGGAGAGCAGTTCTTC.

V and J are TRBV27 and TRBJ1-1; 8 nucleotides match TRBD1. This CDR3 is 14 amino acids long. The germline CDR1 and CDR2 sequences are MNHEY and SMNVEV (reference sequence). J gave up 5 bases and V 5 bases, and 7 bases lay outside the gene matches. This CDR3 reads CASSNGQGGTEAFF. CDR3 DNA: TGTGCCAGCAGTAACGGACAGGGAGGGACTGAAGCTTTCTTT.

Written as DNA, the CDR3 is TGTGCCAGCAGAACAGCATCCCTACGGGAGGGACCCTATTCACCCCTCCACTTT. Its protein product is CASRTASLREGPYSPLHF. The genes are TRBV13 and TRBJ1-6; tentative D call: TRBD1 (5 bases). The V and J ends lost 6 bases and 8 bases respectively, with 26 bases between them. The CDR3 runs 18 residues. Germline V lookup: CDR1 PRHDT, CDR2 FYEKMQ (reference sequence).

V usage is TRBV29-1 and J usage is TRBJ2-1; 10 bases agree with TRBD2. V was clipped by 4 bases and J by 6 bases; unmatched bases: 9. The CDR3 consists of 15 residues. The germline gives CDR1 SQVTM, CDR2 ANQGSEA. CDR3 sequence (DNA): TGCAGCGTTGGCGCCGTAGCGGGAGGTTCCAATGAGCAGTTCTTC. It yields the protein CSVGAVAGGSNEQFF.

V usage is TRBV5-4 and J usage is TRBJ2-3, with TRBD1 as a possible D gene (5 bases). The CDR3 consists of 15 residues. Looked up from germline, CDR1 is SGHNT and CDR2 is YYREEE (reference sequence). V was pared by 7 bases and J by 2 bases, with 17 bases between. CDR3 region: CASSLGFGATDTQYF. The CDR3 DNA reads TGTGCCAGCTCTTTGGGGTTTGGGGCCACAGATACGCAGTATTTT. The variable domain in full, with the rest retrieved from reference TRBV5-4 and TRBJ2-3, is ETGVTQSPTHLIKTRGQQVTLRCSSQSGHNTVSWYQQALGQGPQFIFQYYREEENGRGNFPPRFSGLQFPNYSSELNVNALELDDSALYLCASSLGFGATDTQYFGPGTRLTVL.

J is TRBJ2-7 and V is TRBV6-6; 7 bases agree with TRBD2. The CDR3 has 15 amino acids. The germline CDR1 and CDR2 sequences are MNHNY and SVGAGI (reference sequence). Trimming at V came to 3 bases and at J to 4 bases, leaving 9 bases not matched to a gene. CDR3 bases: TGTGCCAGCAGTTATTCGAGCGGGGAATTGTACGAGCAGTACTTC. Its translation is CASSYSSGELYEQYF.

The chain uses TRBV7-3 and TRBJ2-2; weak D call: TRBD2 (5 bases). The CDR3 runs to 15 residues. V dropped 0 bases and J dropped 3 bases, with 8 bases sitting between them. Looked up from germline, CDR1 is SGHTA and CDR2 is FQGTGA. Written as DNA, the CDR3 is TGTGCCAGCAGCTTAACGGGAGTGGACACCGGGGAGCTGTTTTTT. It codes for CASSLTGVDTGELFF.

The chain carries TRBV7-6 and TRBJ2-5, with TRBD2 identical over 11 bases. Looked up from germline, CDR1 is SGHVS and CDR2 is FNYEAQ. The CDR3 totals 14 residues. Unmatched junction bases numbered 6, after V lost 5 bases and J lost 7 bases. CDR3 amino acids: CASSSSGGGGTQYF. CDR3 sequence (DNA): TGTGCCAGCAGCAGTAGCGGGGGGGGCGGGACCCAGTACTTC.

The V and J genes are TRBV9 and TRBJ2-1, with 7 bases that match TRBD2. Unmatched junction bases numbered 10, after V lost 0 bases and J lost 1 base. The CDR3 contains 18 residues. CDR1 and CDR2 from the germline V gene are SGDLS and YYNGEE. The CDR3 coding sequence is TGTGCCAGCAGCGTAGGGCCCGCCCGAGCGGGGTCCTACAATGAGCAGTTCTTC. It codes for CASSVGPARAGSYNEQFF.

The V and J genes are TRBV7-9 and TRBJ2-7; a possible D gene is TRBD1 (5 bases). Germline V gene sequence: CDR1 SEHNR, CDR2 FQNEAQ (reference sequence). CDR3 length: 14 amino acids. Trimming took 4 bases from V and 2 from J, leaving 12 bases between them. In DNA form, the CDR3 reads TGTGCCAGCAGCTACCAGACAGTACCCTACGAGCAGTACTTC. Its translation: CASSYQTVPYEQYF.